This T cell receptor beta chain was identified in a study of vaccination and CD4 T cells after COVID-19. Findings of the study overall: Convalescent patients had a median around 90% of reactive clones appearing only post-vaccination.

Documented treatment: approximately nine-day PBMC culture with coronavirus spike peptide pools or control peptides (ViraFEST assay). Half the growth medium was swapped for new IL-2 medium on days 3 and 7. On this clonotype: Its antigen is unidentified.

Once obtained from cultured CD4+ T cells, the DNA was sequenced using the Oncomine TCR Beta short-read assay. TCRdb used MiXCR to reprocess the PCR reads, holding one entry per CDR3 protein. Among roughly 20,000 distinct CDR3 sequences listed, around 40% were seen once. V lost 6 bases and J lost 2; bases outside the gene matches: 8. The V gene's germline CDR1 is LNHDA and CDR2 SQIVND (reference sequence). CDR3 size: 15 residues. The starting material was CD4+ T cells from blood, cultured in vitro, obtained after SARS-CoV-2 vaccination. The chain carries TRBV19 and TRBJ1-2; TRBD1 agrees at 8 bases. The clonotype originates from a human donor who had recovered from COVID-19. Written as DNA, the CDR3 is TGTGCCAGTAGCCATCCCCAGGGGGCCAACTATGGCTACACCTTC. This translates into CASSHPQGANYGYTF.